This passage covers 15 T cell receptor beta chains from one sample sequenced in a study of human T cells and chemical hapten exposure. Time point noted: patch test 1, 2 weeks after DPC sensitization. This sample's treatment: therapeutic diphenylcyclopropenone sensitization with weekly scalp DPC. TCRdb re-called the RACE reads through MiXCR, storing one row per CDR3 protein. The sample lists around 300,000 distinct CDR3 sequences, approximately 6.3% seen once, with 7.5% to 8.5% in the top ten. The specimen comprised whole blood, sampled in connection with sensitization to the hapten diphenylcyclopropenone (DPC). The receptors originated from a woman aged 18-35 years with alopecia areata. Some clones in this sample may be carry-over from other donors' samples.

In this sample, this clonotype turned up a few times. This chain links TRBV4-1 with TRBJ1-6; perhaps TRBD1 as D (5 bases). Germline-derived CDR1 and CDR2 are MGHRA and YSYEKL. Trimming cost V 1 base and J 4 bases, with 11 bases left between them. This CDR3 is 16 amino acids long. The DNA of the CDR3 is TGCGCCAGCAGCCAAGGGGGTGGGGCATATAATTCACCCCTCCACTTT. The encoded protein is CASSQGGGAYNSPLHF.

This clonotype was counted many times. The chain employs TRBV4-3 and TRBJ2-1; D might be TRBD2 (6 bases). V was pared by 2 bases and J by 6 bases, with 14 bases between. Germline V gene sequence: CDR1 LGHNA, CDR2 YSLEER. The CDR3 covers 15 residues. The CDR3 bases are TGCGCCAGCAGCCAAATGGGGGGTGTAGGCAATGAGCAGTTCTTC. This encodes CASSQMGGVGNEQFF.

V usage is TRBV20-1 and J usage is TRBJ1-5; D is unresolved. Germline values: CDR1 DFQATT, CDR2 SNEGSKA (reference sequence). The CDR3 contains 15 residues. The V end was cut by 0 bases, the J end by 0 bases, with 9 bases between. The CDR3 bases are TGCAGTGCTAGAGATCAACGCTATAGCAATCAGCCCCAGCATTTT. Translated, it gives CSARDQRYSNQPQHF.

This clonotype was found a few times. The CDR3 DNA sequence: TGTGCCAGCAGTCTTAGCGGGGAGAACACCGGGGAGCTGTTTTTT. Residues: CASSLSGENTGELFF. The V call is TRBV28, the J call TRBJ2-2; 8 bases fit TRBD2. Losses at the gene ends were 5 bases for V and 1 base for J; bases not matched to a gene: 3. Germline CDR1 is MDHEN and CDR2 is SYDVKM. CDR3 length equals 15 residues.

The DNA for the CDR3 is TGTGCCAGCAGTCGACCGGAGAGGTACGAGCAGTACTTC. Amino acids: CASSRPERYEQYF. The V gene is TRBV7-2, the J gene TRBJ2-7; D is unclear. The V gene's germline CDR1 is SGHTA and CDR2 FQGNSA. CDR3 length: 13 residues. V lost 6 bases, J lost 4 bases, and 13 bases lay in between.

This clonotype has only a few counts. The CDR3 nucleotides are TGTGCCAGCAGCTTGGGGGCGGGGGCCCCTGAAGCTTTCTTT. Translating it yields CASSLGAGAPEAFF. The chain carries TRBV5-6 and TRBJ1-1; TRBD1 is a possible D gene (6 bases). The length of the CDR3 is 14 residues. The germline CDR1 and CDR2 sequences are SGHDT and YYEEEE. V dropped 0 bases and J dropped 6 bases, with 12 bases sitting between them.

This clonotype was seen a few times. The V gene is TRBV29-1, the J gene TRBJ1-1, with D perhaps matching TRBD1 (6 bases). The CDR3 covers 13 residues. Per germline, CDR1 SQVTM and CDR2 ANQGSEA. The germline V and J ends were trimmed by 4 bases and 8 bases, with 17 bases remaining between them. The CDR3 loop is CSVGQASLQEAFF. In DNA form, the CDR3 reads TGCAGCGTTGGACAGGCGAGTCTCCAAGAAGCTTTCTTT.

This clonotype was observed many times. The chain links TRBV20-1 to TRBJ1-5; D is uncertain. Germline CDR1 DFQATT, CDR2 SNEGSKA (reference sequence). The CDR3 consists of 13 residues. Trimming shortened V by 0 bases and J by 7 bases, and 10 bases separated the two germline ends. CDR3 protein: CSAREGFQQPQHF. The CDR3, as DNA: TGCAGTGCTAGAGAGGGATTCCAGCAGCCCCAGCATTTT.

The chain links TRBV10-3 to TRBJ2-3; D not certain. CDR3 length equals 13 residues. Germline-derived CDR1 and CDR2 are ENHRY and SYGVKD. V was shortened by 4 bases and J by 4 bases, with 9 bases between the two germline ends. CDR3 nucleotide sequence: TGTGCCATCAGTGGGTCCCTGGCAGATACGCAGTATTTT. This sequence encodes CAISGSLADTQYF.

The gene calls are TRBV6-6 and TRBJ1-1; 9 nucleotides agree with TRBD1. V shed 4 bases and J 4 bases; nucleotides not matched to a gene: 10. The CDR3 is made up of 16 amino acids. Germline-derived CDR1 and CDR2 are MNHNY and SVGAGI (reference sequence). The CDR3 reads CASSSGTGMGFTEAFF. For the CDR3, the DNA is TGTGCCAGCAGTTCCGGGACAGGGATGGGATTCACTGAAGCTTTCTTT.

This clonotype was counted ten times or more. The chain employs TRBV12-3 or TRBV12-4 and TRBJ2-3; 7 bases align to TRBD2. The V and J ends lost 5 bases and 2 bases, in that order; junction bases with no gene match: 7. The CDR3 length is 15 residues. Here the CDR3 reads CASSPPSGYTDTQYF. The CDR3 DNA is TGTGCCAGCAGTCCCCCTAGCGGTTACACAGATACGCAGTATTTT.

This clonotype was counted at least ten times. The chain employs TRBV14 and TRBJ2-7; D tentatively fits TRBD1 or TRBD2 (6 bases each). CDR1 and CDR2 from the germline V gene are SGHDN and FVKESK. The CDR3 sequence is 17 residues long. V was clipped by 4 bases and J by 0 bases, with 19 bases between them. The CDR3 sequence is CASSPKQGAGSSYEQYF. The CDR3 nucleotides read TGTGCCAGCAGCCCAAAACAGGGCGCGGGGAGCTCCTACGAGCAGTACTTC.

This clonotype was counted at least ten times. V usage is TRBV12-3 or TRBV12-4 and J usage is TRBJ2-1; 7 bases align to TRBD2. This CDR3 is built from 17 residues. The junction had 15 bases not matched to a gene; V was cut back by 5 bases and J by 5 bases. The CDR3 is CASSPQIPLAVNNEQFF. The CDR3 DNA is TGTGCCAGCAGTCCCCAAATACCTCTAGCGGTTAACAATGAGCAGTTCTTC.

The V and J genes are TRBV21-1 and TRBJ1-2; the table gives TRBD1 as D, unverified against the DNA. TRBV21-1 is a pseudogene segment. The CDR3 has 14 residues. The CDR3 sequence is CASISDGGNYGYTF. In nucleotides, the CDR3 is TGTGCCAGCATCTCCGACGGGGGGAACTATGGCTACACCTTC.

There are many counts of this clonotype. The CDR3 loop reads CASSFGGFTEAFF. The CDR3 DNA reads TGTGCCAGCAGCTTCGGGGGATTCACTGAAGCTTTCTTT. This rearrangement joins TRBV12-3 or TRBV12-4 to TRBJ1-1; possible D gene TRBD1, 5 bases. V lost 6 bases, J lost 4 bases, and 12 bases lay in between. The CDR3 loop spans 13 amino acids.